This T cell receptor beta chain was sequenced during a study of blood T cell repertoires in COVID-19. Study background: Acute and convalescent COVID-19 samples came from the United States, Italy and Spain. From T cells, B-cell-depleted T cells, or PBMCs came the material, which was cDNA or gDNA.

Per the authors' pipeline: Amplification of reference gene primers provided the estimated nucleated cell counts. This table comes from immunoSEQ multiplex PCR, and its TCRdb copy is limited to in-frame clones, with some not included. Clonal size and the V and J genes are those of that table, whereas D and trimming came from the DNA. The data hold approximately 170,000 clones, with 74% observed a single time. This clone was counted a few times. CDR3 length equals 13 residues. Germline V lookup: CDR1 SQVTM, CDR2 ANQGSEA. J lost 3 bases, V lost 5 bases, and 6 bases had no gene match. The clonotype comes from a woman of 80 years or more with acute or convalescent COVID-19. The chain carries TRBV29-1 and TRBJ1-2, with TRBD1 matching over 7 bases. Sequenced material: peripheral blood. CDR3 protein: CSVSPDRDYGYTF. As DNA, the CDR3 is TGCAGCGTTAGCCCAGACAGGGACTATGGCTACACCTTC.